Shown below are 4 T cell receptor beta chains from a single sample sequenced in a study of cytomegalovirus exposure and HLA in healthy donors. PCR was performed using 60 Vbeta and 13 Jbeta primers. The repertoire was sequenced with immunoSEQ multiplex PCR; TCRdb's copy has only in-frame clones and lacks some. The sample shows 85,000 to 130,000 clones, under 80% of them seen only once. Specimen: PBMCs. The receptor set was obtained from a woman aged 50 to 60 in good health and CMV-seropositive.

The genes are TRBV7-2 and TRBJ2-7; 11 nucleotides agree with TRBD2. V gave up 8 bases and J gave up 9 bases; unmatched junction bases: 12. The CDR3 contains 14 residues. CDR1 and CDR2 from the germline V gene are SGHTA and FQGNSA. The CDR3 DNA reads TGTGCCAGCGTAGCGGGGGGGTTGGGTAATGTGCAGTACTTC. Translation gives CASVAGGLGNVQYF.

J is TRBJ2-7 and V is TRBV28, with 9 bases fitting TRBD2. Unmatched junction bases numbered 6, after V lost 1 base and J lost 2 bases. CDR1 and CDR2 from the germline V gene are MDHEN and SYDVKM. CDR3 size: 16 residues. Here the CDR3 reads CASSLSLGLATYEQYF. The CDR3 nucleotides are TGTGCCAGCAGTTTATCCTTGGGACTAGCAACCTACGAGCAGTACTTC.

This clone appeared a single time. One end of the junction does not line up with germline, which may come from a read error. J is TRBJ1-6 and V is TRBV6-5; perhaps TRBD1 as D (5 bases). The CDR3 covers 15 residues. Germline V lookup: CDR1 MNHEY, CDR2 SVGAGI. As DNA, the CDR3 is TGTGTCAGCAGTTACTCGTTAGGGGCAAGCTCACCCCTCCACTTT. Protein product: CVSSYSLGASSPLHF.

The chain joins TRBV5-1 to TRBJ1-5; TRBD1 aligns across 11 bases. The V gene end was trimmed by 4 bases and the J gene end by 2 bases; junction bases not matched to a gene: 2. This CDR3 region has 15 residues. CDR1 SGHRS and CDR2 YFSETQ come from the germline V gene. The CDR3 region is CASSEGQGGNQPQHF. DNA of the CDR3: TGCGCCAGCAGCGAGGGACAGGGGGGCAATCAGCCCCAGCATTTT.